This TCR beta chain was found in a study of CDR3 diversity in severe acne. Each CDR3 protein is one row after TCRdb ran MiXCR on the PCR reads. The sample has roughly 93,000 distinct CDR3 sequences; around 54% are singletons. Trimming cost V 1 base and J 0 bases; bases outside gene matches: 7. The germline gives CDR1 LNHNV, CDR2 YYDKDF (reference sequence). There are 17 residues in the CDR3. This TCR came from a male donor with severe acne vulgaris. Sequencing used blood. This sequence joins TRBV15 and TRBJ2-7, with 9 bases fitting TRBD2. The CDR3 nucleotides are TGTGCCACCAGCAGAGGAGGCGCGGGAGGGAGCTCCTACGAGCAGTACTTC. This gives the protein CATSRGGAGGSSYEQYF.